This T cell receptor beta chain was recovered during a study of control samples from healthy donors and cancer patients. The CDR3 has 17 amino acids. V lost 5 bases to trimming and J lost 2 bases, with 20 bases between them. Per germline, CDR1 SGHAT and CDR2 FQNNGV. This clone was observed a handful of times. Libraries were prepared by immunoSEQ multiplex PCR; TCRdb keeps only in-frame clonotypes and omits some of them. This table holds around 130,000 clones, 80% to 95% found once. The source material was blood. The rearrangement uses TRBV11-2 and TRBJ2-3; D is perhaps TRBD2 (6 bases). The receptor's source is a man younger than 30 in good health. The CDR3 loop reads CASSRDSRTSYTDTQYF. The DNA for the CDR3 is TGTGCCAGCAGCCGGGACTCGCGGACTTCCTACACAGATACGCAGTATTTT.